This is a list of T cell receptor beta chains from one sample in a study of T-cell reconstitution after alpha-beta-depleted transplantation in children. MiXCR, applied by TCRdb to the PCR reads, yields one record per CDR3 protein. The top ten hold less than 5% of the sample, which has around 600,000 distinct CDR3 sequences, about 11% seen once. Sequenced here: PBMCs from the stem cell graft donor, sampled from the stem cell graft. The source of these receptors is a human donor who donated a stem cell graft to a child with acute myeloid leukemia. Each CDR3 is given with its conserved first and last residue. A D gene is named only where the DNA matches it firmly. Some rows have no size entry. The others give once, few or many, or a class for an expanded clone.

>TRBV9|.|few|TRBJ2-3
CASSVGDGDTQYF
TGTGCCAGCAGCGTAGGGGACGGCGATACGCAGTATTTT
>TRBV4-3|TRBD2|few|TRBJ2-1
CASSQGGTSRNNEQFF
TGCGCCAGCAGCCAAGGGGGGACTAGTAGGAACAATGAGCAGTTCTTC
>TRBV4-3|TRBD2|few|TRBJ2-1
CASSQDLAGENQQFF
TGCGCCAGCAGCCAAGATTTAGCGGGAGAGAACCAGCAGTTCTTC
>TRBV7-2|.|few|TRBJ2-5
CASSRDSVGETQYF
TGTGCCAGCAGCCGCGACTCGGTCGGGGAGACCCAGTACTTC
>TRBV20-1|.|.|TRBJ1-1
CSAPDDPEAFF
TGCAGTGCTCCGGACGACCCTGAAGCTTTCTTT
>TRBV29-1|.|.|TRBJ2-3
CSVEEAAADTQYF
TGCAGCGTTGAAGAAGCGGCGGCAGATACGCAGTATTTT
>TRBV7-6|TRBD2|.|TRBJ2-1
CASSLRGQLAGDGNEQFF
TGTGCCAGCAGCTTAAGGGGTCAACTAGCGGGAGATGGCAATGAGCAGTTCTTC
>TRBV7-7|.|.|TRBJ2-7
CASSLGRQYEQYF
TGTGCTAGCAGCTTGGGGAGACAGTACGAGCAGTACTTC
>TRBV29-1|.|many|TRBJ1-1
CSVSGIMNTEAFF
TGCAGCGTTTCAGGGATTATGAACACTGAAGCTTTCTTT
>TRBV5-5|.|few|TRBJ2-3
CASLPGGADTQYF
TGTGCCAGCTTACCTGGGGGCGCAGATACGCAGTATTTT
>TRBV5-1|.|few|TRBJ2-5
CASNRDFQETQYF
TGCGCCAGCAACCGGGACTTCCAAGAGACCCAGTACTTC
>TRBV3-1|TRBD2|.|TRBJ2-1
CASTPSGTNEQFF
TGTGCCAGCACGCCTAGCGGGACGAATGAGCAGTTCTTC
>TRBV5-1|.|many|TRBJ1-1
CASSQEARNTEAFF
TGCGCCAGCAGCCAAGAGGCCCGGAACACTGAAGCTTTCTTT
>TRBV12-3/TRBV12-4|TRBD2|few|TRBJ2-3
CASSLTSGIPSSTDTQYF
TGTGCCAGCAGTCTCACTAGCGGGATACCTTCTAGCACAGATACGCAGTATTTT
>TRBV12-3/TRBV12-4|.|many|TRBJ2-1
CASSINYNEQFF
TGTGCCAGCAGTATAAATTACAATGAGCAGTTCTTC
>TRBV7-2|.|.|TRBJ2-7
CASSPSPGGIYEQYF
TGTGCCAGCAGCCCTAGCCCGGGCGGGATCTACGAGCAGTACTTC
>TRBV2|.|.|TRBJ2-7
CASSEARSRYF
TGTGCCAGCAGTGAAGCGCGTAGTCGGTACTTC
>TRBV7-2|.|many|TRBJ2-3
CASTGRGEADTQYF
TGTGCCAGCACCGGAAGGGGAGAGGCGGATACGCAGTATTTT
>TRBV28|TRBD2|.|TRBJ2-1
CASRRPEGLANNEQFF
TGTGCCAGCCGAAGGCCTGAGGGACTAGCTAACAATGAGCAGTTCTTC
>TRBV5-1|.|.|TRBJ1-1
CASSFEGTYPGAFF
TGCGCCAGCAGCTTTGAGGGGACCTACCCTGGAGCTTTCTTT
>TRBV7-2|.|few|TRBJ2-7
CASSLVSKSYEQYF
TGTGCCAGCAGCTTAGTCAGTAAAAGCTACGAGCAGTACTTC
>TRBV5-1|.|.|TRBJ2-3
CASRRGNSDTQYF
TGCGCCAGCAGAAGGGGGAACTCAGATACGCAGTATTTT
>TRBV5-1|TRBD2|few|TRBJ2-5
CASSSLAEETQYF
TGCGCCAGCAGCTCCCTAGCGGAAGAGACCCAGTACTTC
>TRBV29-1|.|many|TRBJ2-2
CSVEDRVRDHGELFF
TGCAGCGTTGAAGATCGAGTAAGGGATCACGGGGAGCTGTTTTTT
>TRBV29-1|.|few|TRBJ2-1
CSADNSNYNEQFF
TGCAGCGCTGACAACTCCAACTACAATGAGCAGTTCTTC
>TRBV28|.|.|TRBJ2-2
CASSLLGGNTGELFF
TGTGCCAGCAGCCTTTTGGGGGGTAACACCGGGGAGCTGTTTTTT
>TRBV7-2|TRBD1|few|TRBJ2-1
CASSWTGGPNNEQFF
TGTGCCAGCAGCTGGACAGGGGGACCTAACAATGAGCAGTTCTTC
>TRBV19|TRBD1|many|TRBJ2-1
CASGGQGAPASYNEQFF
TGTGCCAGTGGGGGACAGGGGGCGCCGGCTTCCTACAATGAGCAGTTCTTC
>TRBV11-2|.|many|TRBJ2-1
CASSLGGSLYNEQFF
TGTGCCAGCAGCTTAGGAGGATCTCTTTACAATGAGCAGTTCTTC